The source of this TCR beta chain is a study of cytomegalovirus exposure and HLA in healthy donors. Study-level findings and limits: One cluster of highly shared sequence variants probably arose as a sequencing artifact. More clonal expansion characterized HLA-associated TCR beta chains than equally common others in a later analysis.

Researchers ran the PCR with 60 Vbeta and 13 Jbeta primers. Here immunoSEQ multiplex PCR was the method, and the copy in TCRdb shows in-frame clones only, minus some. The table shows tens of thousands of clones, with just over 70% occurring only once. V lost 4 bases, J lost 4 bases, and 13 bases stayed unmatched. The CDR3 loop spans 18 amino acids. Germline V gene sequence: CDR1 SGHDT, CDR2 YYEEEE. A few counts support this clone. Its antigen is still unknown. The sequencing input was PBMCs. The sequence was collected from a man aged 55 to 70 in good health and CMV-seronegative. The chain combines TRBV5-6 with TRBJ2-7; 14 bases fit TRBD2. DNA of the CDR3: TGTGCCAGCAGCAATGGACTAGCGGGGGGTTACGTGGATTACGAGCAGTACTTC. This sequence encodes CASSNGLAGGYVDYEQYF.